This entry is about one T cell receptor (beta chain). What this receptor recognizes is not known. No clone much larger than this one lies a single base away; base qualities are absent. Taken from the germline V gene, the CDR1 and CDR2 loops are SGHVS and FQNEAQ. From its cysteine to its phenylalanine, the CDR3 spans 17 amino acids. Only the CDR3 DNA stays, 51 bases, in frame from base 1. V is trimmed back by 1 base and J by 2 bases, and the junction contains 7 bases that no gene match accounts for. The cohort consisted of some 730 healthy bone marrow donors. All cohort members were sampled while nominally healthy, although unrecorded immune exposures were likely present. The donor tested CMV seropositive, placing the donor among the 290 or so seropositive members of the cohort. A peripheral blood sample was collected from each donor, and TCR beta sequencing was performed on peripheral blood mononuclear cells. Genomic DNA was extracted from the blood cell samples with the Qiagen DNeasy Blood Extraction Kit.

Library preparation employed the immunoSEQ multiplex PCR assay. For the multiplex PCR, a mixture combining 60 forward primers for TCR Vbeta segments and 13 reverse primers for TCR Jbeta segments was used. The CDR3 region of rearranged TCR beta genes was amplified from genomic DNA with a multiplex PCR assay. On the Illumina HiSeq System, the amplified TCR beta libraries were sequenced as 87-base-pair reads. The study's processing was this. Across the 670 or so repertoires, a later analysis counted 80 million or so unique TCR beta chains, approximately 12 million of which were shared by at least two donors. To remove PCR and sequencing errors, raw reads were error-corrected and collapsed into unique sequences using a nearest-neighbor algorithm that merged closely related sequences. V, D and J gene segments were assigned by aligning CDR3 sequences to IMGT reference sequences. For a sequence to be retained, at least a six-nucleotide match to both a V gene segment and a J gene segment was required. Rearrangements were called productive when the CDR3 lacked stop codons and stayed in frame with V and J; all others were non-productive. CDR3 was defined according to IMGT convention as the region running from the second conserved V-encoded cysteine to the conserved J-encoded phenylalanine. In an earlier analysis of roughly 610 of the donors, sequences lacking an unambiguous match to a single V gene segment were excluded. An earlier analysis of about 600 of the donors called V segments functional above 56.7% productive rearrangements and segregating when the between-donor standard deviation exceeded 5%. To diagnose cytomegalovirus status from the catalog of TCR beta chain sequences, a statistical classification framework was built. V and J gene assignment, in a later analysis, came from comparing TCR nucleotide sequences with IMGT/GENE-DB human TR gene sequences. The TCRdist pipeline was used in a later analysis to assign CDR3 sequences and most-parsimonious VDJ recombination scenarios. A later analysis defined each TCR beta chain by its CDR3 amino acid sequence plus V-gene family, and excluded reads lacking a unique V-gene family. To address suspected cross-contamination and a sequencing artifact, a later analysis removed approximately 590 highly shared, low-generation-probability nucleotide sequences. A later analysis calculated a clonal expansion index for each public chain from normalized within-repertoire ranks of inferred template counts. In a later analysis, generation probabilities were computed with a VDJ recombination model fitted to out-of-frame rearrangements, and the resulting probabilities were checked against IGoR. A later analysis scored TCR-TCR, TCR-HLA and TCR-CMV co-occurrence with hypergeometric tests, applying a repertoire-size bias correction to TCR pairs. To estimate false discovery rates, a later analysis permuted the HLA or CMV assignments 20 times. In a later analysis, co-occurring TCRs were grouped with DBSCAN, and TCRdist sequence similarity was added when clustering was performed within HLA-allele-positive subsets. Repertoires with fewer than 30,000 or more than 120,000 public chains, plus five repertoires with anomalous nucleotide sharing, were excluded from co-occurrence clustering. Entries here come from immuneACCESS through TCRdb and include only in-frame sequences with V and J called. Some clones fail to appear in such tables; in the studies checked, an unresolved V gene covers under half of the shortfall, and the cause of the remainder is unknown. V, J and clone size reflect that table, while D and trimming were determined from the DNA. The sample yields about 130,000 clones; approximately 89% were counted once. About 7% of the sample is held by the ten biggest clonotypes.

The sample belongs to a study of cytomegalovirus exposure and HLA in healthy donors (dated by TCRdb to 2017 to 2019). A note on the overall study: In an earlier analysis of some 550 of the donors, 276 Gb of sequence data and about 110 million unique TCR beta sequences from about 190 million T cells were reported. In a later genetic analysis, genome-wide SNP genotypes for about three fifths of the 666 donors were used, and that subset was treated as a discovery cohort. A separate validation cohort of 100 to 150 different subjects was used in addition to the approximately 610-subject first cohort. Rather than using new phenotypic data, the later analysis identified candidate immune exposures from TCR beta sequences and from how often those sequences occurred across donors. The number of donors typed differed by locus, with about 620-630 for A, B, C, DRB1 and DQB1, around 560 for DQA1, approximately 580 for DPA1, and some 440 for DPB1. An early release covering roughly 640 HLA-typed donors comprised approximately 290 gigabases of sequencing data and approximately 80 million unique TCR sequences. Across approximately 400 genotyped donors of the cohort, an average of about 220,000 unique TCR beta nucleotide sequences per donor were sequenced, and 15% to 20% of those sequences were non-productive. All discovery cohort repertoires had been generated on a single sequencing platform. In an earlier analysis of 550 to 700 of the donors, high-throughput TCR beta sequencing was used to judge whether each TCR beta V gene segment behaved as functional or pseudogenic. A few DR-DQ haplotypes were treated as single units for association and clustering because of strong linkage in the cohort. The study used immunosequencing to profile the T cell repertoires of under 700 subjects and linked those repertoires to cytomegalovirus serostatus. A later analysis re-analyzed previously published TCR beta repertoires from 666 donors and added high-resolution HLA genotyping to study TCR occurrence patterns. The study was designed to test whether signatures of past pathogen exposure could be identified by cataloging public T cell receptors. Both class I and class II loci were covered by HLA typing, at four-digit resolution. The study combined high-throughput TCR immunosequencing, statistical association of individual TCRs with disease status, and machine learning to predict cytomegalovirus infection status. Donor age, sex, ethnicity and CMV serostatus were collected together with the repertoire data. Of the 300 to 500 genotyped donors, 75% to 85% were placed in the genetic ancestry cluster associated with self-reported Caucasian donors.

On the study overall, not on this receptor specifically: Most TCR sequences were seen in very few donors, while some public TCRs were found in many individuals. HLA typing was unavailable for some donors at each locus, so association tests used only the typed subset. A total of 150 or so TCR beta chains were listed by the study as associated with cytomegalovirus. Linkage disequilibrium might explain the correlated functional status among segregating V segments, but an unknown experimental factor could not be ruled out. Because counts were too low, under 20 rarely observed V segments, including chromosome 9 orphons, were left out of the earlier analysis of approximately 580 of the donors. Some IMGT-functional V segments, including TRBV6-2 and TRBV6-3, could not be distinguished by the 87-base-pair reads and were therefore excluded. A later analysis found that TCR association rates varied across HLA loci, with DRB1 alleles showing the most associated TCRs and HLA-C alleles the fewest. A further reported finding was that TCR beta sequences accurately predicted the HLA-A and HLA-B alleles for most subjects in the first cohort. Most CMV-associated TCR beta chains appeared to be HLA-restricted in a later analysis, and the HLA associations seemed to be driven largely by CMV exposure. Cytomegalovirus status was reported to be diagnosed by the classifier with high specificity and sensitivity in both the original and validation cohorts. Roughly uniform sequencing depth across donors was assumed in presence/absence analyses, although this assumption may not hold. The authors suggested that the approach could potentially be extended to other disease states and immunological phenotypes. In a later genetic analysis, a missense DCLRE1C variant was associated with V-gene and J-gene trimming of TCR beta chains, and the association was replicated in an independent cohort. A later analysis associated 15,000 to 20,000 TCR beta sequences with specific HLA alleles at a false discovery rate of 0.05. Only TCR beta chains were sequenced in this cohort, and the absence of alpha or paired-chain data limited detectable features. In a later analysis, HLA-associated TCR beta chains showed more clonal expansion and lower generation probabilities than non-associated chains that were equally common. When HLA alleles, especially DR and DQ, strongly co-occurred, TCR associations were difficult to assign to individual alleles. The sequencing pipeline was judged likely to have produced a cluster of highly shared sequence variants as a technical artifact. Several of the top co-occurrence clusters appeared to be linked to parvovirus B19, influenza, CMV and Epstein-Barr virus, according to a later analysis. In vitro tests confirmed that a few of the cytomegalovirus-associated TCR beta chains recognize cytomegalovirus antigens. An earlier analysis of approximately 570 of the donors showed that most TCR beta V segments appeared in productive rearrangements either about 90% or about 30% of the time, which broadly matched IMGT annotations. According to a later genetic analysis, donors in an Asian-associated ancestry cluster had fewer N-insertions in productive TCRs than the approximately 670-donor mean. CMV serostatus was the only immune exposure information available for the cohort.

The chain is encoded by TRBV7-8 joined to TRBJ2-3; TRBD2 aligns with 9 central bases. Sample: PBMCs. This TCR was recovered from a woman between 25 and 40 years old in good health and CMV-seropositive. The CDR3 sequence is CASSLVLAGASTDTQYF. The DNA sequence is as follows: TGTGCCAGCAGCTTAGTCTTAGCGGGGGCCTCCACAGATACGCAGTATTTT.